This record covers a single TCR beta chain. Its antigen remains unidentified. No base-level quality is on record; no much larger clone is a single base apart. TCR CDR3 regions were amplified from genomic DNA by multiplex PCR using the deep immunoSEQ assay. Extracted genomic DNA from each cell subset was distributed evenly across all wells of several immunoSEQ 96-well plates, and each plate was treated as a replicate. For sorted subsets, each replicate PCR was loaded with 150 to 250 ng genomic DNA, equivalent to 25,000 to 30,000 T cell genomes. Purified libraries were measured with a Qubit 3.0 fluorometer, size-checked on a Bioanalyzer 2100, and measured again with the KAPA Library Quantification kit. Each immunoSEQ 96-well plate was sequenced on its own single-read 150-cycle Illumina NextSeq 550 flow cell. For the original study's pipeline: Because only junctional sequences without quality scores were contained in the immunoSEQ output, filtering matching that applied to full-length reads could not be performed. Sequences were annotated with PyIR, a Python wrapper for IgBLAST v1.9, using IMGT germline references to assign V/J genes and CDR3. Reads were removed for weak V/J assignments (E-value above 1e-6), missing CDR3, stop codons, out-of-frame junctions, or ambiguous translated residues. V3J clonotypes were defined as sequences sharing an identical inferred V gene, J gene, and CDR3 amino acid sequence. Percentage overlap between repertoires was computed as shared unique clonotypes divided by the size of the smaller repertoire. Richness of each repertoire was evaluated using RTK rarefaction, the Chao1 estimator, and Recon v2.1 estimates of unobserved clonotypes. Generation probabilities for all TCRbeta clonotypes obtained by the gDNA method from a handful of donors were computed using OLGA. As stored in TCRdb, this immuneACCESS dataset retains in-frame rearrangements with V and J assigned. A fraction of the clones does not appear; measured against another copy, unresolved V genes explain less than half of the discrepancy, and the remainder lacks a known reason. D and trimming come from the DNA, and the V and J calls and clone size come from that table. In all, the sample holds a few million clones, and approximately 92% of those were seen once. Around 0.14% of the sample belongs to the ten largest clones.

This entry belongs to a study of shared clonotypes between healthy human individuals (TCRdb year 2020). With regard to the full study: Three men and a couple of women, aged 18 to 49 years, made up the cohort. The study deeply sequenced blood TCR repertoires of five healthy adults to estimate repertoire size and the extent of clonotype sharing between individuals. Per donor, three plates each were used for CD4 naive and CD4 memory, two for CD8 naive, and one for CD8 memory. Leukapheresis yielded between about 0.9 and 9.5 billion PBMCs per donor. To increase sequencing depth and limit assay-specific biases, TCR repertoire library preparation and sequencing were carried out by different laboratories using diverse techniques. Summary of the overall study and its limitations: Compared with non-shared clonotypes, clonotypes shared by all four sorted-subset donors had higher generation probabilities. Rarefaction of sorted-subset datasets indicated incomplete sequencing despite the large sequencing depth. Larger estimated clonotype richness was generally found for naive subsets than for memory subsets. Pairwise subsampling led to the expectation that sequencing depth would affect the degree of clonotype sharing among donors. Only blood was sampled, and tissue TCR repertoires likely differ from those in blood. The small number of donors limited the genetic and exposure-history diversity represented. Across a handful of donors, about 5% of naive CD4, 3% to 3.5% of naive CD8, 2.3% of memory CD4, and 0.4% of memory CD8 clonotypes were shared.

The donors were healthy, HIV-negative adults with no recently reported acute infections or vaccinations. Every donor was a Caucasian adult residing in Nashville, Tennessee, USA. Magnetic negative selection was used to enrich CD4+ T cells, after which naive cells were positively selected on CD45RA and the negative fraction became the memory subset. Blood was collected by leukapheresis, and PBMCs were isolated by Ficoll-Histopaque density gradient centrifugation and then cryopreserved in liquid nitrogen vapor phase. Analytical flow cytometry was used to check the purity and quantity of every magnetically sorted T cell population. Genomic DNA was isolated from every sorted fraction and measured by UV absorbance on a Nanodrop 2000c. The clonotype was recovered from a man aged 18 to 30 in good health. The sample comprised naive CD4+ T cells sorted from blood. The intended sense of this specimen's cell subset or site label: CD45RA+ positively selected.

The bases read TGCAGCGTTGAAGCGAAAGGACAGGGAGGTGAAAAACTGTTTTTT. Its protein is CSVEAKGQGGEKLFF. Here the chain combines TRBV29-1 and TRBJ1-4, with 8 bases matching TRBD1. CDR1 and CDR2, per the germline V gene, are SQVTM and ANQGSEA. The CDR3 goes from the cysteine to the phenylalanine over 15 residues. Solely the CDR3 DNA is kept, with 45 bases framed from the first base. Clipping removes 1 base from V and 7 bases from J, with 8 as the unmatched junction base count.